Below, 21 T cell receptor beta chains from the same sample are listed, as sequenced in a study of response to subunit inactivated influenza vaccine. TCRdb analysed the RT-PCR reads with MiXCR anew, one entry per CDR3 protein. Found here are 530,000 or so distinct CDR3 sequences, approximately 14% of them singletons; the top ten hold 11%. The sample here was PBMCs from blood, taken roughly 12 days after vaccination. All receptors derive from a man aged 50 to 60 who received an inactivated influenza vaccine.

The chain recombines TRBV5-5 with TRBJ2-3, with D hard to call. Per germline, CDR1 SGHKS and CDR2 YYEKEE (reference sequence). Deletions cut 5 bases from V and 0 bases from J, with 19 bases between. The CDR3 is 17 residues long. The CDR3 sequence is CASRRSPAQTSTDTQYF. Written as DNA, the CDR3 is TGTGCCAGCAGAAGATCCCCAGCTCAGACTAGCACAGATACGCAGTATTTT. The full variable domain, in which reference TRBV5-5 and TRBJ2-3 provide the parts outside the CDR3, is DAGVTQSPTHLIKTRGQQVTLRCSPISGHKSVSWYQQVLGQGPQFIFQYYEKEERGRGNFPDRFSARQFPNYSSELNVNALLLGDSALYLCASRRSPAQTSTDTQYFGPGTRLTVL.

This clonotype was counted a few times. The genes are TRBV2 and TRBJ2-3; D unclear. The CDR3 is 13 residues long. With 6 bases removed from V and 9 bases from J, the gap between germline ends came to 16 bases. CDR1 and CDR2 from the germline V gene are SNHLY and FYNNEI. Written as DNA, the CDR3 is TGTGCCAGCAGGGCCGACGGGTCGGCGACGCAGTATTTT. It specifies CASRADGSATQYF.

CDR3 protein: CASSAGQNYNEQFF. DNA for the CDR3: TGTGCCAGCAGTGCGGGACAGAACTACAATGAGCAGTTCTTC. This chain connects TRBV12-3 or TRBV12-4 to TRBJ2-1; TRBD1 is a possible D gene (7 bases). The CDR3 loop spans 14 amino acids. V lost 5 bases, J lost 3 bases, and 11 bases lay in between.

This clonotype was observed a few times. The rearrangement links TRBV20-1 to TRBJ2-1, with TRBD1 matching over 8 bases. Germline-derived CDR1 and CDR2 are DFQATT and SNEGSKA (reference sequence). CDR3 length equals 17 residues. V lost 6 bases, J lost 8 bases, and 21 bases stayed unmatched. For the CDR3, the DNA is TGCAGTGCCGAACCAACCTCCTTCTGGACAGGGATCTATGAGCAGTTCTTC. Its protein product is CSAEPTSFWTGIYEQFF.

This chain links TRBV29-1 with TRBJ2-1; D remains unclear. There are 11 residues in the CDR3. V lost 8 bases and J 4 bases, leaving 9 bases between the germline ends. The germline gives CDR1 SQVTM, CDR2 ANQGSEA. CDR3 nucleotide sequence: TGCAGCCAGACCATTTACAATGAGCAGTTCTTC. It is translated as CSQTIYNEQFF.

The sample holds a few counts of this clonotype. The gene calls are TRBV7-9 and TRBJ2-3; 9 bases line up with TRBD2. V was clipped by 4 bases and J by 6 bases; unmatched bases: 8. The CDR3 runs 15 residues. Germline values: CDR1 SEHNR, CDR2 FQNEAQ (reference sequence). The CDR3 bases are TGTGCCAGCAGCTCTTTAGCGGGAGCAGGGGATACGCAGTATTTT. It is translated as CASSSLAGAGDTQYF.

The chain recombines TRBV6-2 or TRBV6-3 with TRBJ2-3, with D perhaps matching TRBD1 (5 bases). V was shortened by 4 bases and J by 2 bases, with 16 bases between the two germline ends. This CDR3 is 16 amino acids long. In germline, CDR1 is MNHEY, CDR2 SVGEGT. The DNA for the CDR3 is TGTGCCAGCAGTTCCGATCGGACGGACAACACAGATACGCAGTATTTT. It is translated as CASSSDRTDNTDTQYF.

The chain uses TRBV20-1 and TRBJ2-7, with TRBD2 as a possible D gene (5 bases). The V gene lost 1 base and the J gene lost 5 bases, with 15 bases spanning the gap. The CDR3 runs 14 residues. In germline, CDR1 is DFQATT, CDR2 SNEGSKA (reference sequence). CDR3 loop: CSARGPGKGHEQYF. CDR3 in DNA: TGCAGTGCTAGAGGCCCCGGGAAGGGCCACGAGCAGTACTTC.

This clonotype was seen more than once but under ten times. The chain has TRBV12-3 or TRBV12-4 and TRBJ1-6; tentative D call: TRBD1 (6 bases). The V gene lost 7 bases and the J gene lost 10 bases, with 17 bases spanning the gap. CDR3 length: 14 residues. The CDR3 region is CASTTTGWGSPLHF. The CDR3 DNA sequence: TGTGCCAGCACCACGACAGGATGGGGATCACCCCTCCACTTT.

The chain combines TRBV29-1 with TRBJ2-7; D gene uncertain. This CDR3 comprises 12 residues. V lost 6 bases to trimming and J lost 0 bases, with 9 bases between them. Germline CDR1 is SQVTM and CDR2 is ANQGSEA. The CDR3 sequence: CSVVDNSYEQYF. The CDR3 bases are TGCAGCGTCGTTGACAACTCCTACGAGCAGTACTTC.

This clonotype was counted ten times or more. This chain uses TRBV5-1 with TRBJ2-5; maybe TRBD1 (6 bases). There are 16 residues in the CDR3. V was trimmed by 0 bases and J by 2 bases, leaving 14 bases between them. The germline gives CDR1 SGHRS, CDR2 YFSETQ. The chain's CDR3 is CASSLAVQGTQETQYF. In DNA form, the CDR3 reads TGCGCCAGCAGCTTGGCGGTACAGGGAACTCAAGAGACCCAGTACTTC.

This clonotype has just a few counts. CDR3 coding DNA: TGCAGCGTTGCTCTAGCGGGGGAGATCTACGAGCAGTACTTC. It codes for CSVALAGEIYEQYF. The rearrangement joins TRBV29-1 to TRBJ2-7; 10 bases line up with TRBD2. Looked up from germline, CDR1 is SQVTM and CDR2 is ANQGSEA. V lost 4 bases to trimming and J lost 3 bases; unmatched junction nucleotides: 6. There are 14 residues in the CDR3.

The V and J genes are TRBV7-9 and TRBJ2-7; 8 nucleotides line up with TRBD2. This CDR3 is built from 12 residues. CDR1 and CDR2 from the germline V gene are SEHNR and FQNEAQ (reference sequence). V was clipped by 10 bases and J by 2 bases; unmatched bases: 4. Here the CDR3 DNA reads TGTGCCATCCAGACTAGCGCCTACGAGCAGTACTTC. It specifies CAIQTSAYEQYF. Supplemented by reference TRBV7-9 and TRBJ2-7, the full variable domain reads DTGVSQNPRHKITKRGQNVTFRCDPISEHNRLYWYRQTLGQGPEFLTYFQNEAQLEKSRLLSDRFSAERPKGSFSTLEIQRTEQGDSAMYLCAIQTSAYEQYFGPGTRLTVT.

The rearrangement joins TRBV20-1 to TRBJ2-7, with TRBD2 matching 12 bases. With 2 bases clipped from V and 4 bases from J, the junction kept 15 bases outside the gene matches. The CDR3 covers 18 residues. Germline assignment: CDR1 DFQATT and CDR2 SNEGSKA (reference sequence). The CDR3 nucleotides are TGCAGTGCTAGACCTCCACCGCACCAGGGACTAGCGGGTTACGAGCAGTACTTC. Translation: CSARPPPHQGLAGYEQYF.

CDR3 coding DNA: TGTGCCAGCAGCGGGGAGAGCTATGGCTACACCTTC. Amino acids: CASSGESYGYTF. The chain joins TRBV11-2 to TRBJ1-2; no reliable D call. V was clipped by 5 bases and J by 4 bases, with 8 bases between them. Looked up from germline, CDR1 is SGHAT and CDR2 is FQNNGV. This CDR3 has 12 residues.

The gene calls are TRBV4-1 and TRBJ1-2; D is possibly TRBD1 (6 bases). Trimming stripped 4 bases from V and 4 bases from J, with 16 bases between. The CDR3 is 15 amino acids. The germline gives CDR1 MGHRA, CDR2 YSYEKL. The CDR3 loop is CASSLSSGVSYGYTF. The DNA for the CDR3 is TGCGCCAGCAGCCTTTCCTCAGGGGTCTCCTATGGCTACACCTTC.

This chain connects TRBV5-6 to TRBJ2-5; TRBD1 might be the D (6 bases). V lost 4 bases to trimming and J lost 5 bases, with 18 bases between them. Germline CDR1 reads SGHDT; CDR2 reads YYEEEE. The CDR3 runs to 15 residues. CDR3 protein: CASSRARDMGETQYF. The CDR3 DNA is TGTGCCAGCAGCCGCGCCCGGGACATGGGGGAGACCCAGTACTTC. Supplemented by reference TRBV5-6 and TRBJ2-5, the full variable domain reads DAGVTQSPTHLIKTRGQQVTLRCSPKSGHDTVSWYQQALGQGPQFIFQYYEEEERQRGNFPDRFSGHQFPNYSSELNVNALLLGDSALYLCASSRARDMGETQYFGPGTRLLVL.

This clonotype was seen only a few times. The J gene is TRBJ2-4, the V gene TRBV7-9, with D unclear. The germline gives CDR1 SEHNR, CDR2 FQNEAQ (reference sequence). This CDR3 is 14 amino acids long. The V end lost 5 bases, the J end lost 8 bases, and 16 bases lay between the germline ends. Here the CDR3 reads CASSLSVQSDIQYF. The CDR3 coding sequence is TGTGCCAGCAGCCTAAGTGTTCAGTCTGACATTCAGTACTTC.

The gene calls are TRBV11-1 and TRBJ2-1, with 9 nucleotides matching TRBD1. The J segment lost 3 bases and the V segment lost 3 bases, leaving 12 bases of the junction unmatched. The CDR3 loop spans 18 amino acids. In germline, CDR1 is SGHAT, CDR2 FQDESV (reference sequence). Written as DNA, the CDR3 is TGTGCCAGCAGCTTCGGGACAGGGTATCGACACGTCTACAATGAGCAGTTCTTC. Residues: CASSFGTGYRHVYNEQFF.

The chain uses TRBV20-1 and TRBJ2-1; D is possibly TRBD2 (6 bases). V was shortened by 0 bases and J by 5 bases, with 23 bases between the two germline ends. The CDR3 length is 18 residues. Germline values: CDR1 DFQATT, CDR2 SNEGSKA (reference sequence). CDR3 nucleotide sequence: TGCAGTGCTAGAGATGAAGGCGGCGGCGGCGGACTACACAATGAGCAGTTCTTC. This codes for CSARDEGGGGGLHNEQFF.

The rearrangement joins TRBV5-1 to TRBJ2-6; D remains unclear. This CDR3 comprises 16 residues. From germline, CDR1 is SGHRS and CDR2 YFSETQ. V was pared by 1 base and J by 0 bases, with 8 bases between. The CDR3 loop is CASSLSVVSGANVLTF. The CDR3 DNA follows: TGCGCCAGCAGCTTGTCGGTAGTCTCTGGGGCCAACGTCCTGACTTTC.